The T cell receptor beta chain described here comes from a study of shared clonotypes between healthy human individuals. Regarding this clone: What it binds is unknown.

The V end lost 3 bases, the J end lost 12 bases, and 15 bases lay between the germline ends. CDR1 and CDR2 from the germline V gene are MNHEY and SMNVEV (reference sequence). The CDR3 extends over 12 amino acids. Notes on the study in general: When naive CD4 clonotypes were compared across four donors, around 5% were shared.

This table comes from immunoSEQ multiplex PCR, and its TCRdb copy is limited to in-frame clones, with some not included. Among some 2,400,000 clones listed, roughly 95% were seen once. The origin of this receptor is a young man in good health. The V and J genes are TRBV27 and TRBJ2-7; a possible D gene is TRBD1 (5 bases). Sequenced: naive CD4+ T cells sorted from blood. The subset was: CD45RA+ positively selected. The CDR3 coding sequence is TGTGCCAGCAGTTTGAATACAGGTTCCGTGTACTTC. Protein sequence: CASSLNTGSVYF.